This T cell receptor (beta chain) appears in the sequencing data of a study of identical twins' blood T cells. General observations from the study: Twins shared more top CDR3 clonotypes than unrelated donors did.

Sample barcodes were added at both library ends during cDNA synthesis. A single record per CDR3 protein comes from TCRdb applying MiXCR to the 5' RACE reads. The top ten clones hold 5.5% to 7% of a sample with 400,000 or so distinct CDR3 sequences, more than 25% of them seen once. About this clonotype itself: Its antigen is still unknown.

This TCR was recovered from a woman aged 18 to 55 in good health. Sequenced: PBMCs.

The DNA of the CDR3 is TGTGCCACCAGCAGAGAAAGGCCAATCCTTAATCAGCCCCAGCATTTT. As protein: CATSRERPILNQPQHF. The rearrangement uses TRBV15 and TRBJ1-5; D is undetermined. V lost 0 bases and J lost 4, with 13 bases in between. Per germline, CDR1 LNHNV and CDR2 YYDKDF (reference sequence). CDR3 size: 16 residues.